The source of this T cell receptor beta chain is a study of cytomegalovirus exposure and HLA in healthy donors. This clone has more than one count but fewer than ten. Its target is unknown. Germline lookup yields CDR1 LNHDA and CDR2 SQIVND (reference sequence). This CDR3 has 16 amino acids. Trimming removed 3 bases from V and 4 bases from J, with 16 bases in between. Both 60 Vbeta primers and 13 Jbeta primers went into the PCR. Generated by immunoSEQ multiplex PCR, the TCRdb table keeps only in-frame clones and is missing some. The sample records about 110,000 clones, about 70% being singletons. Study outcomes and limitations: In a later analysis, HLA-associated TCR beta chains were more clonally expanded than equally common others. CMV antigen specificity of three CMV-associated chains was confirmed in vitro.

The specimen sequenced was PBMCs. The receptor comes from a man in his thirties or forties in good health and CMV-seropositive. This chain uses TRBV19 with TRBJ1-5; D unresolved. CDR3 sequence (DNA): TGTGCCAGTAGTATTTTAAAGGGAGGAGGGAATCAGCCCCAGCATTTT. Its protein is CASSILKGGGNQPQHF.